This TCR beta chain was observed in a study of blood T cells in healthy people across ages (dated by TCRdb to about 2015). Describing the broader study: In model experiments, roughly one uniquely barcoded TCR beta cDNA molecule per two T cells was captured by template switching. The study analyzed two additional independent replicas of 1 million unique cDNA reads from the same blood draw for two donors, one aged 18 to 30 and one aged 80 or older. The donors were split into four age groups: young (average 16 years), middle-aged (more than 35), aged (over 55) and long-lived (under 90). To avoid experimental bias, donors of different ages were distributed randomly across sequencing lanes. Using deep sequencing normalized with unique cDNA molecular identifiers, the study measured how TCR beta repertoire diversity changes with age.

The donors were roughly 40 Caucasian individuals from Russia, aged 6 to 90 years, who were systemically healthy. About 10 milliliters of peripheral blood were drawn from each donor into EDTA-treated Vacutainer tubes. PBMCs were isolated by Ficoll-Paque density-gradient centrifugation, with at least 7 million obtained per sample. Total RNA was extracted from PBMCs with Trizol reagent, with at least 6 micrograms obtained per sample. The percentages of naive CD45RAhigh/CD27high T cells were determined by flow cytometry on a PBMC aliquot from every donor. Measured from the cysteine to the phenylalanine, the CDR3 is 16 residues long. Solely the CDR3 DNA is kept, with 48 bases framed from the first base. For this chain, trimming is 2 bases at the V end and 4 bases at the J end, and the number of junction bases without a gene match is 5. CDR1 and CDR2 are drawn from the germline V gene (reference sequence): MNHEY, SMNVEV.

The method behind the library was 5' RACE. The reads were generated on an Illumina HiSeq 2500. A second PCR of 7 to 11 cycles was run with a J-beta primer mix and a sample-barcoded 5' primer. A template-switch 5' adaptor carrying 12 random nucleotides introduced a unique molecular identifier onto each TCR beta cDNA molecule. Each sample yielded at least 3 million CDR3-containing paired-end reads. All of the RNA was converted into first-strand cDNA using the Mint cDNA synthesis kit, with a TRBC-specific oligonucleotide serving as the primer. Following uracil-DNA glycosylase treatment, all cDNA underwent a first 18-cycle PCR with the universal primers M1SS and BC2_uni_R. The authors' pipeline ran thus. For normalization, 1 million high-quality reads, each with a distinct molecular identifier, were randomly selected from each sample. Reads with shared molecular identifiers were discarded instead of being binned into consensus sequences. MiTCR, set to a Q25 quality threshold and the strictest error-elimination algorithm, was used for CDR3 identification, clonotype clustering and error correction. A nonparametric unseen species model with Euler transformation was used to estimate lower-bound total TCR beta diversity. TCRdb reanalyzed the raw reads on its own, using fastp at Q25 for trimming and MiXCR for clone calling, and kept in-frame beta chains. Rows merge per CDR3 protein into single entries with the most common DNA and genes. What appears here as the V and J calls and clone size reflects TCRdb's work, not the paper's. The sample contains about 900,000 distinct CDR3 sequences, around 46% of them found a single time. The biggest ten clones account for under 15% of the sample.

Study-level results and caveats: Because profiling used bulk unsorted PBMCs, naive and antigen-experienced compartments could not be compared conclusively. A strong correlation was found between observed TCR beta diversity and the percentage of naive T cells measured by flow cytometry. As age increased, observed TCR beta diversity per million T cells dropped in a roughly linear way, and a significant reduction was already evident by age 40. Estimates of total diversity based on one million sequenced T cells were regarded as lower bounds and as underestimates. Because the CMV infection status of the donors was unknown, age-related changes in expanded clonotypes may potentially have been confounded. Compared with the aged group, the long-lived group had more naive CD4+ T cells, fewer expanded clones and increased TCR diversity, a pattern suggesting age selection.

As to this clonotype: Its recognized antigen is unknown. The sample holds no much larger clone one base away, and base qualities are not on file.

The sequencing sample was made of blood. The chain is encoded by TRBV27 joined to TRBJ2-3, and 11 junction bases match TRBD2. This clonotype was obtained from a man aged 25 to 40 in good health. This receptor has the CDR3 CASSLLAGGGADTQYF. The DNA reads TGTGCCAGCAGTTTACTAGCGGGGGGCGGGGCAGATACGCAGTATTTT.